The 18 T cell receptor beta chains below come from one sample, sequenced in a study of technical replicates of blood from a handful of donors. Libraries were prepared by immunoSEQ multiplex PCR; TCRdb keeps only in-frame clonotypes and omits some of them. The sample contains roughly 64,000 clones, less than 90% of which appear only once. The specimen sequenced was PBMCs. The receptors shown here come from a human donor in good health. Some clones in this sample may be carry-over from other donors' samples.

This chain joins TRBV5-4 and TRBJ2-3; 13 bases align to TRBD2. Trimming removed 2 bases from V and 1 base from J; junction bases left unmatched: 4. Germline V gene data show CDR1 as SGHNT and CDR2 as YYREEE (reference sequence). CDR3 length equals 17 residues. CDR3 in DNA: TGTGCCAGCAGCTTACCTGGGACTAGCGGGGGCACAGATACGCAGTATTTT. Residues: CASSLPGTSGGTDTQYF. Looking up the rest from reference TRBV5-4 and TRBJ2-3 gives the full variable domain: ETGVTQSPTHLIKTRGQQVTLRCSSQSGHNTVSWYQQALGQGPQFIFQYYREEENGRGNFPPRFSGLQFPNYSSELNVNALELDDSALYLCASSLPGTSGGTDTQYFGPGTRLTVL.

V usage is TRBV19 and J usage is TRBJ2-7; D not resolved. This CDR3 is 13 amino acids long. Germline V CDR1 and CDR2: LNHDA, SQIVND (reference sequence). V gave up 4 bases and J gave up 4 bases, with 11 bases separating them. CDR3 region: CASSTDIKYEQYF. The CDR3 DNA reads TGTGCCAGTAGTACCGACATCAAATACGAGCAGTACTTC.

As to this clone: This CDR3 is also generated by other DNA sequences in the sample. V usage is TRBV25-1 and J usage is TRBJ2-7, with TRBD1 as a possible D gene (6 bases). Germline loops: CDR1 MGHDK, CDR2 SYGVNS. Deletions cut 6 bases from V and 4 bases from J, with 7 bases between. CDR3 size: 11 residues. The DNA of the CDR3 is TGTGCCAGCAGCAGGGGTTACGAGCAGTACTTC. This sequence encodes CASSRGYEQYF.

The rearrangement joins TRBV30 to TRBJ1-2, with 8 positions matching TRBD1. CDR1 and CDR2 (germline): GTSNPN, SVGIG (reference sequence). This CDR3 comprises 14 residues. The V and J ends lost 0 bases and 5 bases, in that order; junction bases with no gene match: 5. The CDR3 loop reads CAWSVPRGLYGYTF. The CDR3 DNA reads TGTGCCTGGAGTGTACCCAGGGGGCTGTATGGCTACACCTTC.

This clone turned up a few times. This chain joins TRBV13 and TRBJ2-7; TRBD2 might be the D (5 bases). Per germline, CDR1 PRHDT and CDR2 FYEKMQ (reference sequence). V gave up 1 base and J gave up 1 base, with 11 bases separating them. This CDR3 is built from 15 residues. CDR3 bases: TGTGCCAGCAGCTTAGAAGGAGGAGGTTCCTACGAGCAGTACTTC. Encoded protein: CASSLEGGGSYEQYF.

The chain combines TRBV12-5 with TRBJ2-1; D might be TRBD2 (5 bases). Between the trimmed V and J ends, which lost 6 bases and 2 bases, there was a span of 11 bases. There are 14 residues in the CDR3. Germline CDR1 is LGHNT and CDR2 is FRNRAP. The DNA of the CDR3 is TGTGCTAGTGGAAGTATCGGGACCTACAATGAGCAGTTCTTC. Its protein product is CASGSIGTYNEQFF.

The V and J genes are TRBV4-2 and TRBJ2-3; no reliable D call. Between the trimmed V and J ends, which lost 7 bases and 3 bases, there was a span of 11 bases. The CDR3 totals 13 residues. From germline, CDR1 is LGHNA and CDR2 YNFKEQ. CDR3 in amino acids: CASTLVGTDTQYF. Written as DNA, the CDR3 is TGTGCCAGCACCCTAGTCGGAACAGATACGCAGTATTTT.

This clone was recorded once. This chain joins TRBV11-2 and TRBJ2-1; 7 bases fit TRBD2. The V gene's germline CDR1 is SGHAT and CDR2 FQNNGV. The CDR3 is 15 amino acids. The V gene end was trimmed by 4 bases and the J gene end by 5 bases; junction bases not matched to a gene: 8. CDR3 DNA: TGTGCCAGCAGCTCGATTAGCGGGTGGGACAATGAGCAGTTCTTC. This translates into CASSSISGWDNEQFF. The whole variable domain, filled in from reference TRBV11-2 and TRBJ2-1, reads EAGVAQSPRYKIIEKRQSVAFWCNPISGHATLYWYQQILGQGPKLLIQFQNNGVVDDSQLPKDRFSAERLKGVDSTLKIQPAKLEDSAVYLCASSSISGWDNEQFFGPGTRLTVL.

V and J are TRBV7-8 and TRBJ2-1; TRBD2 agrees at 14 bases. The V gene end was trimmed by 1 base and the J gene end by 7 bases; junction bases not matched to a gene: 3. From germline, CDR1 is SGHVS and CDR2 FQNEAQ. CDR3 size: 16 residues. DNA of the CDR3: TGTGCCAGCAGCTTAGTAGGACTAGCGGGGGGTAATGAGCAGTTCTTC. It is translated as CASSLVGLAGGNEQFF.

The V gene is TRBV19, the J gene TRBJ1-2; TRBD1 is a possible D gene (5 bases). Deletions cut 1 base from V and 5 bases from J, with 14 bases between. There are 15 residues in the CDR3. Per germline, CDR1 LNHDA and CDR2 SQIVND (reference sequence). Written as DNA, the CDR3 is TGTGCCAGTAGTATAGCTGGGGCCGGTCTGTATGGCTACACCTTC. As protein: CASSIAGAGLYGYTF.

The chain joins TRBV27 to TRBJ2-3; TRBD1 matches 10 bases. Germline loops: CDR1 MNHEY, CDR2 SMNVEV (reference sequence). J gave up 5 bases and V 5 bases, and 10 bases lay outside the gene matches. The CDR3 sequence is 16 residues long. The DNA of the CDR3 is TGTGCCAGCAGTACGGACAGGGGGGCTTATCAAGATACGCAGTATTTT. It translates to CASSTDRGAYQDTQYF.

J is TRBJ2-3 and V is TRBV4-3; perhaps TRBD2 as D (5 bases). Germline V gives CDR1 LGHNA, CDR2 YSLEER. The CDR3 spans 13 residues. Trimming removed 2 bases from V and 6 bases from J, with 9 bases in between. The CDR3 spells CASSQLSDDTQYF. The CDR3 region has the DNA TGCGCCAGCAGCCAACTTAGCGACGATACGCAGTATTTT.

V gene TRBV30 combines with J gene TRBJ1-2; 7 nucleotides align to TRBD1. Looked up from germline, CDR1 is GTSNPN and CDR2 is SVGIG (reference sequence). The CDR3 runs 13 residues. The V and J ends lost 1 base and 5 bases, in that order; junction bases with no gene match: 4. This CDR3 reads CAWSEGARYGYTF. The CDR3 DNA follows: TGTGCCTGGAGTGAGGGGGCAAGGTATGGCTACACCTTC.

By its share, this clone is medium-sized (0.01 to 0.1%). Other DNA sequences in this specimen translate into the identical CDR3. Here the CDR3 DNA reads TGCGCCAGCAGTTCGAGCGGGGGTTACAATGAGCAGTTCTTC. As protein: CASSSSGGYNEQFF. The rearrangement joins TRBV5-1 to TRBJ2-1, with TRBD2 identical over 8 bases. CDR3 size: 14 residues. Germline CDR1 is SGHRS and CDR2 is YFSETQ. V was clipped by 5 bases and J by 4 bases; unmatched bases: 5.

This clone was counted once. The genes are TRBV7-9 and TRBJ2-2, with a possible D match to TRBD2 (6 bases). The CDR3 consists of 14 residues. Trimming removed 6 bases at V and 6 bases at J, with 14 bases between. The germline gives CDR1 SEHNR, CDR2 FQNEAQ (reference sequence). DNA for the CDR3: TGTGCCAGCAGAACAGATCGGGGGTCCGGGGAGCTGTTTTTT. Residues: CASRTDRGSGELFF.

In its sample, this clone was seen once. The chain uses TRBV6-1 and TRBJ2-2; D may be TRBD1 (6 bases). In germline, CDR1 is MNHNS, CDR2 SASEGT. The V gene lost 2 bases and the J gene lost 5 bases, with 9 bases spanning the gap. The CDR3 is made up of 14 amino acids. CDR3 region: CASSEFRGTGELFF. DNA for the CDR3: TGTGCCAGCAGTGAATTCAGGGGAACCGGGGAGCTGTTTTTT.

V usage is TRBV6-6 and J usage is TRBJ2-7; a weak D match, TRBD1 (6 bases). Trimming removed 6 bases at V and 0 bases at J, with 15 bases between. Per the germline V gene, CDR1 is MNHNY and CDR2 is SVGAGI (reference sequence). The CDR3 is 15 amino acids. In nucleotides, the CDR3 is TGTGCCAGCAGACCAGGAACAGGGAGCTCCTACGAGCAGTACTTC. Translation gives CASRPGTGSSYEQYF.

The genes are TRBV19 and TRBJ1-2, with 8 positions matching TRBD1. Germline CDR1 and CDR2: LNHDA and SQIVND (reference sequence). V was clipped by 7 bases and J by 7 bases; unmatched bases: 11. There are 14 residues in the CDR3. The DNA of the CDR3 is TGTGCCAGTATTAGAGGACAGGGAGGCCTTGGCTACACCTTC. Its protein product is CASIRGQGGLGYTF.